What follows are 4 T cell receptor beta chains derived from one specimen sequenced in a study of PD-1 blockade in classical Hodgkin lymphoma. This table comes from immunoSEQ multiplex PCR, and its TCRdb copy is limited to in-frame clones, with some not included. The sample records around 40,000 clones, around 78% being singletons. Exposure to brentuximab vedotin varied, and each patient had relapsed following autologous stem cell transplantation. The source was peripheral blood mononuclear cells (PBMCs), collected at baseline. The source is a human donor with classical Hodgkin lymphoma.

The chain carries TRBV4-3 and TRBJ2-3, with D tentatively TRBD1 or TRBD2 (5 bases each). The CDR3 loop spans 15 amino acids. The V gene lost 4 bases and the J gene lost 6 bases, with 17 bases spanning the gap. Germline assignment: CDR1 LGHNA and CDR2 YSLEER. The CDR3 nucleotides read TGCGCCAGCAGCCTAAGGGTGGCAGGGACGGATACGCAGTATTTT. Amino acid sequence: CASSLRVAGTDTQYF.

The CDR3 protein is CASTTGSGGVREQYF. The CDR3 DNA reads as TGTGCCAGCACTACGGGGAGCGGGGGAGTTAGGGAGCAGTACTTC. This chain connects TRBV13 to TRBJ2-5, with TRBD2 matching over 8 bases. Looked up from germline, CDR1 is PRHDT and CDR2 is FYEKMQ (reference sequence). The ends lost 7 bases at V and 11 bases at J; junction bases unmatched: 18. The CDR3 loop spans 15 amino acids.

This clone was counted once. V is TRBV2 and J is TRBJ2-4, with D tentatively TRBD2 (6 bases). V lost 5 bases, J lost 9 bases, and 14 bases lay in between. This CDR3 comprises 13 residues. The V gene's germline CDR1 is SNHLY and CDR2 FYNNEI. CDR3 DNA: TGTGCCAGCAGTCGCGGGGAGGATGCCATTCAGTACTTC. It is translated as CASSRGEDAIQYF.

J is TRBJ2-1 and V is TRBV10-3, with 8 bases fitting TRBD1. CDR3 size: 22 residues. Germline lookup yields CDR1 ENHRY and CDR2 SYGVKD. Trimming removed 0 bases from V and 3 bases from J; junction bases left unmatched: 22. CDR3 DNA sequence: TGTGCCATCAGTGAGTCTACGGTCCGGGGACAGGATCCCCAACGCGGCTACAATGAGCAGTTCTTC. Protein sequence: CAISESTVRGQDPQRGYNEQFF.